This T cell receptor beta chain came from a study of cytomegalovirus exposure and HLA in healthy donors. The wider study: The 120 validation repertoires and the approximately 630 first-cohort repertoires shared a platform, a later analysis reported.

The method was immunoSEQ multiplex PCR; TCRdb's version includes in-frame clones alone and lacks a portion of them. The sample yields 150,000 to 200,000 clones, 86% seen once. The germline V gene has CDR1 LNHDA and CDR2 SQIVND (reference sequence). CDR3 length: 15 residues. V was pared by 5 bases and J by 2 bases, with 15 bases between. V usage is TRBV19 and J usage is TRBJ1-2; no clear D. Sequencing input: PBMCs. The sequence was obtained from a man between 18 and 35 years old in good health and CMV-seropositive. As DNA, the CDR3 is TGTGCCAGTAGTCTTAATACCGGGAGCAACTATGGCTACACCTTC. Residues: CASSLNTGSNYGYTF.